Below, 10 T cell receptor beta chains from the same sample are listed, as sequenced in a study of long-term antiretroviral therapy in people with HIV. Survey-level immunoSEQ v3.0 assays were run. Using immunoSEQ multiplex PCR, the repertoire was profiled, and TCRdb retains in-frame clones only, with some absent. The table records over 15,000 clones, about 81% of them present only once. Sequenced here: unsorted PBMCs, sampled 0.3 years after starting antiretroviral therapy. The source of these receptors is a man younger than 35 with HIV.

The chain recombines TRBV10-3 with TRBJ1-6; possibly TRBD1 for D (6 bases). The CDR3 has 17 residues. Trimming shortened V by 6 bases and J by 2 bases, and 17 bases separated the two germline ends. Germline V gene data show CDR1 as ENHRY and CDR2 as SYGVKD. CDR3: CAIREGHPSTYNSPLHF. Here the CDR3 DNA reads TGTGCCATCAGAGAGGGACACCCCAGCACCTATAATTCACCCCTCCACTTT.

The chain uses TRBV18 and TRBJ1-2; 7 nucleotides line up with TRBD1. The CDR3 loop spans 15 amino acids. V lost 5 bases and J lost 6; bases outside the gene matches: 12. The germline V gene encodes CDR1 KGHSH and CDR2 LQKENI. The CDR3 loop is CASSETSQGYNGYTF. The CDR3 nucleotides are TGTGCCAGCTCAGAAACATCACAGGGGTATAATGGCTACACCTTC.

The CDR3 region is CATSRVAGINEKLFF. The CDR3 DNA reads as TGTGCCACCAGCAGAGTAGCAGGAATTAATGAAAAACTGTTTTTT. The rearrangement links TRBV15 to TRBJ1-4; D gene unclear. Trimming pared 1 base from V and 4 bases from J, leaving 10 bases between. The CDR3 loop spans 15 amino acids. Germline V gives CDR1 LNHNV, CDR2 YYDKDF (reference sequence).

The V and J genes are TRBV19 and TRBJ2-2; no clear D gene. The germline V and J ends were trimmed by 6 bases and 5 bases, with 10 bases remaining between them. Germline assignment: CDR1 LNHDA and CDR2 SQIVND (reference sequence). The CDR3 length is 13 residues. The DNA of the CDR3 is TGTGCCAGTAGACCCCTAGGGACCGGGGAGCTGTTTTTT. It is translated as CASRPLGTGELFF.

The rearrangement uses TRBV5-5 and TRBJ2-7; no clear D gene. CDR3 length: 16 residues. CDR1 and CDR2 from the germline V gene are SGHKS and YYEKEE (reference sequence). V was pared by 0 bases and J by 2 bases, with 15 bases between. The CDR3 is CASSLVRQSLTYEQYV. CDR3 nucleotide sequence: TGTGCCAGCAGCTTGGTGCGTCAGTCCCTAACCTACGAGCAGTACGTC.

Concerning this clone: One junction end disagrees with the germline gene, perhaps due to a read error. CDR3 sequence reads: CASSLDPGDTQYF. The CDR3 nucleotides read TGTGCTAGCAGCTTGGATCCGGGGGATACGCAGTATTTT. The rearrangement joins TRBV7-7 to TRBJ2-3; tentative D call: TRBD2 (5 bases). Germline-derived CDR1 and CDR2 are SSHAT and FNYEAQ (reference sequence). CDR3 size: 13 residues. Drawing the rest from reference TRBV7-7 and TRBJ2-3, the complete variable domain is GAGVSQSPRYKVTKRGQDVTLRCDPISSHATLYWYQQALGQGPEFLTYFNYEAQPDKSGLPSDRFSAERPEGSISTLTIQRTEQRDSAMYRCASSLDPGDTQYFGPGTRLTVL.

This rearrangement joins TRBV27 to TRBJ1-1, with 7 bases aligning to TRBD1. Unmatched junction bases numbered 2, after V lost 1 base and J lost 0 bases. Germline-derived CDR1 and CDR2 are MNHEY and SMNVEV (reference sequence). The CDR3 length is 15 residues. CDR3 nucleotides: TGTGCCAGCAGTTTATTAGGGGGCTTGAACACTGAAGCTTTCTTT. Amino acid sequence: CASSLLGGLNTEAFF.

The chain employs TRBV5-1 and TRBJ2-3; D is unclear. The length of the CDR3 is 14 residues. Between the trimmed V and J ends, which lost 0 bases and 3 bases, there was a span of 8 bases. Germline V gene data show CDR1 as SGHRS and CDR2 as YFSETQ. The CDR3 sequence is CASSLGKYTDTQYF. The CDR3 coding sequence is TGCGCCAGCAGCTTGGGGAAGTATACAGATACGCAGTATTTT.

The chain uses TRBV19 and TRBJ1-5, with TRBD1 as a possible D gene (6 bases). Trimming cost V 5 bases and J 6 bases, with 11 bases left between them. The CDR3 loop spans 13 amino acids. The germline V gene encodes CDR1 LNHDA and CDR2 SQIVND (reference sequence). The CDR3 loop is CASSYRALQPQHF. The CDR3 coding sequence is TGTGCCAGTAGTTACAGGGCCCTTCAGCCCCAGCATTTT. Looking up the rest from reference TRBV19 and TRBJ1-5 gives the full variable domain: DGGITQSPKYLFRKEGQNVTLSCEQNLNHDAMYWYRQDPGQGLRLIYYSQIVNDFQKGDIAEGYSVSREKKESFPLTVTSAQKNPTAFYLCASSYRALQPQHFGDGTRLSIL.

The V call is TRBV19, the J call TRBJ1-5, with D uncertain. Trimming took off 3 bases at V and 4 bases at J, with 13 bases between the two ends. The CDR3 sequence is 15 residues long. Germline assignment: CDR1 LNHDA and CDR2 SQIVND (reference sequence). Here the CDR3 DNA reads TGTGCCAGTAGTATTCAACCTGGGTCGAATCAGCCCCAGCATTTT. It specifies CASSIQPGSNQPQHF. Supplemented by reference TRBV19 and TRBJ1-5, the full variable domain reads DGGITQSPKYLFRKEGQNVTLSCEQNLNHDAMYWYRQDPGQGLRLIYYSQIVNDFQKGDIAEGYSVSREKKESFPLTVTSAQKNPTAFYLCASSIQPGSNQPQHFGDGTRLSIL.